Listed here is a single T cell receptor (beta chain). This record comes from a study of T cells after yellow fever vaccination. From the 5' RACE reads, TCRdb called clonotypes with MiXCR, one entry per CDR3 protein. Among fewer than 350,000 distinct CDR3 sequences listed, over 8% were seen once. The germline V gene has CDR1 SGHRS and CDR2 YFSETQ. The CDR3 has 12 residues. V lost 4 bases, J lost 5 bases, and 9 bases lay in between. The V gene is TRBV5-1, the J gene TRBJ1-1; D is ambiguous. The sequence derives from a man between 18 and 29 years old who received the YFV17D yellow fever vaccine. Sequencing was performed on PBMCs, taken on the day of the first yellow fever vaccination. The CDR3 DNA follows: TGCGCCAGCAGCAAGGGTAGAACTGAAGCTTTCTTT. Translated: CASSKGRTEAFF. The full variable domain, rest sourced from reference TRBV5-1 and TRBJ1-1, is KAGVTQTPRYLIKTRGQQVTLSCSPISGHRSVSWYQQTPGQGLQFLFEYFSETQRNKGNFPGRFSGRQFSNSRSEMNVSTLELGDSALYLCASSKGRTEAFFGQGTRLTVV.